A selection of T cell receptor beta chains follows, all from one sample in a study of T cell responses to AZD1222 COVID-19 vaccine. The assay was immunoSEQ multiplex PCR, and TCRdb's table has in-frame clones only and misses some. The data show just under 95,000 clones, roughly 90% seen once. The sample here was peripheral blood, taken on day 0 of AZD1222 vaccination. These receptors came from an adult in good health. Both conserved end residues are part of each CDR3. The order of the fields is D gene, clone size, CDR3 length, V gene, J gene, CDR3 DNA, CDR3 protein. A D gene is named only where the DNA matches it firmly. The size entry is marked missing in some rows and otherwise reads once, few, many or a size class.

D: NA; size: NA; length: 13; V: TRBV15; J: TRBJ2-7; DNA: TGTGCCACCAGCAGAGATTTAAGGTACGAGCAGTACTTC; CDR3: CATSRDLRYEQYF
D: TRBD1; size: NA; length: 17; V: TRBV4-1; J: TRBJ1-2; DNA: TGCGCCAGCAGCCGAGAGACCCACAGGGGGCCCCACTATGGCTACACCTTC; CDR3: CASSRETHRGPHYGYTF
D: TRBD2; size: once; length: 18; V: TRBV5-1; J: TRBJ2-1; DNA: TGCGCCAGCAGCTTGCGAGTAGCGGGGGGACCCGGTATCAATGAGCAGTTCTTC; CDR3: CASSLRVAGGPGINEQFF
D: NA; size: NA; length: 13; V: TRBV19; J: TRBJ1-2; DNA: TGTGCCAGCCGGCGGGGGAGGGGTGATGGCTACACCTTC; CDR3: CASRRGRGDGYTF
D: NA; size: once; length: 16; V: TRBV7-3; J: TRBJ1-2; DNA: TGTGCCAGCAGCTCCGGGACGAGGATTGGTGGCTATGGCTACACCTTC; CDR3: CASSSGTRIGGYGYTF
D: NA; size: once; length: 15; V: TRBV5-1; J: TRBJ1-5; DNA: TGCGCCAGCAGCCCAACTGGACCGCAAAATCAGCCCCAGCATTTT; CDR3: CASSPTGPQNQPQHF
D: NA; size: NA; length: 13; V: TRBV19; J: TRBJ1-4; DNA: TGTGCCACCCAGAGGACAACTAATGAAAAACTGTTTTTT; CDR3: CATQRTTNEKLFF
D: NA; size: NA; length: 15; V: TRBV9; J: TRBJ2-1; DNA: TGTGCCAGCAGCGTAGCCGCCTTGACGTACAATGAGCAGTTCTTC; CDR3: CASSVAALTYNEQFF
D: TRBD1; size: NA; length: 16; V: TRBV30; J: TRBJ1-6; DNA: TGTGCCTGGAGAGGGAGGGGACAGGGGTATAATTCACCCCTCCACTTT; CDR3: CAWRGRGQGYNSPLHF
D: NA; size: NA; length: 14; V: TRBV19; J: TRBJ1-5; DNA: TGTGCCAGTAGTATCGCTCCGGTGGGTCAGCCCCAGCATTTT; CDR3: CASSIAPVGQPQHF
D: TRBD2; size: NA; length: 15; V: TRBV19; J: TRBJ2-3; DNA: TGTGCCAGTACCGGGACTAGCGGGGGGCACGGTACGCAGTATTTT; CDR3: CASTGTSGGHGTQYF
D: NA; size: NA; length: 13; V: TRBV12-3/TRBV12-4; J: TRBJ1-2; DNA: TGTGCCAGCAGTTTAGGGCAGAACGCTGGCTACACCTTC; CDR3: CASSLGQNAGYTF
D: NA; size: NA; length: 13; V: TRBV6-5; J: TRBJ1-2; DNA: TGTGCCAGCAGTTACCGGCTGGAGTCCGGCTACACCTTC; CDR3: CASSYRLESGYTF
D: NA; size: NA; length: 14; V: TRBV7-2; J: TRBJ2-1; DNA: TGTGCCAGCAGCTTAAGGGTTTTGGGTTTTGAGCAGTTCTTC; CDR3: CASSLRVLGFEQFF
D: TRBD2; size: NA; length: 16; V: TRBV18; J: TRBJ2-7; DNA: TGTGCCAGCTCACTTTTACTAGCGGGGGCAGCTAGCGAGCAGTACTTC; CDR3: CASSLLLAGAASEQYF
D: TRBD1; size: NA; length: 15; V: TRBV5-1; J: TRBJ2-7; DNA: TGCGCCAGCAGCTTGGGGACAGGGCGCTCCTACGAGCAGTACTTC; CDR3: CASSLGTGRSYEQYF
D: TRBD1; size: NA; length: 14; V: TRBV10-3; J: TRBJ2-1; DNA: TGTGCCATCAGTGAGGGACAGGCCGTACAAACGCAGTTCTTC; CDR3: CAISEGQAVQTQFF
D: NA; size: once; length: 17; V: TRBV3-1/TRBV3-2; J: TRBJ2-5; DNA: TGTGCCAGCAGCCTCAAGATCGCGGGTACTGGTAGGGAGACCCAGTACTTC; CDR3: CASSLKIAGTGRETQYF
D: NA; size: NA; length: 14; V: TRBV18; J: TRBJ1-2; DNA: TGTGCCAGCTCACCCCCACCAGGGATCTATGGCTACACCTTC; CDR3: CASSPPPGIYGYTF
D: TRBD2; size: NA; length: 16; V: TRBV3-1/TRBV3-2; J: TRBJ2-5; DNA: TGTGCCAGCAGCCCTAAAGGGACTAGCGCTCTTGAGACCCAGTACTTC; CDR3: CASSPKGTSALETQYF
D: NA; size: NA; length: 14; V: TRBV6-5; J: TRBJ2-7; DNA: TGTGCCAGCAGTTACAAGGGACTTAACTACGAGCAGTACTTC; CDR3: CASSYKGLNYEQYF
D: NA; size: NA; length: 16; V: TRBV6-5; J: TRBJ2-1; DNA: TGTGCCAGCAGTTACTCGCAGGGTTTTTCCTACAATGAGCAGTTCTTC; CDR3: CASSYSQGFSYNEQFF
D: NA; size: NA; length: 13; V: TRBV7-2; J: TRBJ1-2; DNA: TGTGCCAGCAGCCCAGACAGCAACTATGGCTACACCTTC; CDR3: CASSPDSNYGYTF
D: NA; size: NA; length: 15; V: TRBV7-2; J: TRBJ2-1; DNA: TGTGCCAGCAGCTTATTTCAGGGAACCTACAATGAGCAGTTCTTC; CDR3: CASSLFQGTYNEQFF
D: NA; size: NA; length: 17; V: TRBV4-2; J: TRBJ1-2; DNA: TGTGCCAGCAGCCAAGATGCGGCAGCCCATCGCAACTATGGCTACACCTTC; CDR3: CASSQDAAAHRNYGYTF
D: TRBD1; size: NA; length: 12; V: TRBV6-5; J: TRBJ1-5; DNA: TGTGCCAGTTGGGACAGGGATCAGCCCCAGCATTTT; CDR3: CASWDRDQPQHF
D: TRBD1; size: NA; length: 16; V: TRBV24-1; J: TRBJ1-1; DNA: TGTGCCACCAGTGATCAAGACAGGGTTATGGACACTGAAGCTTTCTTT; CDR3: CATSDQDRVMDTEAFF
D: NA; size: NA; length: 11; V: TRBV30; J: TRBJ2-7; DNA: TGTGCCTGGAGTGCCTTTACGGAGCAGTACTTC; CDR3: CAWSAFTEQYF
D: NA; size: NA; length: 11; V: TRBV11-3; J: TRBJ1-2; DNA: TGTGCCAGAAGAGGGCCCTATGGCTACACCTTC; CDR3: CARRGPYGYTF
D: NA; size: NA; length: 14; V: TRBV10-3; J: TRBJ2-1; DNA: TGTGCCATCAGTGAGTCCCTACAGGGTGGTGAGCAGTTCTTC; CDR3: CAISESLQGGEQFF
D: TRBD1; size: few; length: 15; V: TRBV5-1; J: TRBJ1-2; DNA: TGCGCCAGCAGCTTGTTAGGGGGCCGGGATGGTGGCTACACCTTC; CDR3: CASSLLGGRDGGYTF
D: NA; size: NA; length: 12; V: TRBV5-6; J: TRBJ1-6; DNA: TGTGCCAGCAGCTTGGAGGGCCCACCCCTCCACTTT; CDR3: CASSLEGPPLHF
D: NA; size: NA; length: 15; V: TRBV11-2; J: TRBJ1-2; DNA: NA; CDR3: CASSFGPGQNYGYTF
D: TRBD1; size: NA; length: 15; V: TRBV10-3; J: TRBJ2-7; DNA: TGTGCCATCAGTGCACCGGGACAGGGGATTTACGAGCAGTACTTC; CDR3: CAISAPGQGIYEQYF
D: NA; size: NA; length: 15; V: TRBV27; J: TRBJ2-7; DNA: TGTGCCAGCAGTTTTTCCAGGGGGGGGACCTACGAGCAGTACTTC; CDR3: CASSFSRGGTYEQYF
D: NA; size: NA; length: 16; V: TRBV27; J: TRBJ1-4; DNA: TGTGCCAGCAGTAGAGACAGTTTTGCAACTAATGAAAAACTGTTTTTT; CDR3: CASSRDSFATNEKLFF
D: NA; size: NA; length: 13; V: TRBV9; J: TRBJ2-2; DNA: TGTGCCAGCAGCGTGGTACTAACCGGGGAGCTGTTTTTT; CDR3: CASSVVLTGELFF
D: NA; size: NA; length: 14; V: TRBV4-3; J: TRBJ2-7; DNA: TGCGCCAGCAGCCAAGATGCGAATCAGCGCGAGCAGTACTTC; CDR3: CASSQDANQREQYF
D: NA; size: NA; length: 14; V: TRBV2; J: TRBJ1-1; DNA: TGTGCCAGCAGTGATTGGACGCTGAACACTGAAGCTTTCTTT; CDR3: CASSDWTLNTEAFF
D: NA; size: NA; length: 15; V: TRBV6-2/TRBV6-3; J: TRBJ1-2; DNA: TGTGCCAGCAGTCTTACGAGACCGGGACCCCCTGGCTACACCTTC; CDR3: CASSLTRPGPPGYTF
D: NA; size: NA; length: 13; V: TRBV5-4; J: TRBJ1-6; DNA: TGTGCCAGCAGCCCCCGGGGCTCTTCACCCCTCCACTTT; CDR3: CASSPRGSSPLHF
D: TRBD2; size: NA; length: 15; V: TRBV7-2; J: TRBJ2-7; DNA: TGTGCCAGCAGCTCTAGGGTAGCGGGAAGCTACGAGCAGTACTTC; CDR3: CASSSRVAGSYEQYF
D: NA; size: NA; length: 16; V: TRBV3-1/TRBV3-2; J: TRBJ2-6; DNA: TGTGCCAGCACGTGGGCGGCAATTGCTGGGGCCAACGTCCTGACTTTC; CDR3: CASTWAAIAGANVLTF
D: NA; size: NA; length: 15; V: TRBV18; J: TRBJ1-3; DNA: TGTGCCAGCTCACCGACTTCGACCGCTCGAAACACCATATATTTT; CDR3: CASSPTSTARNTIYF
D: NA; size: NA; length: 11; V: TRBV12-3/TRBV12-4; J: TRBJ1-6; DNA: TGTGCCAGCGGGGTTAATTCACCCCTCCACTTT; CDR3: CASGVNSPLHF
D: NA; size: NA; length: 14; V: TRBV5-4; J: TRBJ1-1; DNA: TGTGCCAGCAGCTTGCAGGGGACTGGGACTGAAGCTTTCTTT; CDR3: CASSLQGTGTEAFF
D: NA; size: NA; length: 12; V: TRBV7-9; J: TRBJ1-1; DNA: TGTGCCAGCAGTTATGGGGAGACTGAAGCTTTCTTT; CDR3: CASSYGETEAFF
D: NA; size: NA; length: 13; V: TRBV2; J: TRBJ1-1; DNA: TGTGCCAGCAAAAAGGACCCGAACACTGAAGCTTTCTTT; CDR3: CASKKDPNTEAFF
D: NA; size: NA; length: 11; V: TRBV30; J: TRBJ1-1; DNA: TGTGCCTGGGGACGGAACACTGAAGCTTTCTTT; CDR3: CAWGRNTEAFF
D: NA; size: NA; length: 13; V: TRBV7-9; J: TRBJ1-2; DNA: TGTGCCAGCAGCTTTAGTGGTCCCGAAGGGTACACCTTC; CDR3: CASSFSGPEGYTF
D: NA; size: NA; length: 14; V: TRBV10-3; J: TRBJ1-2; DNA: TGTGCCATCAGTGAGCCTACAGTAAACTATGGCTACACCTTC; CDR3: CAISEPTVNYGYTF
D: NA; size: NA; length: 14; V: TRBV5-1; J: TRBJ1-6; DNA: TGCGCCAGCAGCTTGGACGGGTTTGCTTCACCCCTCCACTTT; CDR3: CASSLDGFASPLHF